This TCR beta chain is drawn from a study of response to subunit inactivated influenza vaccine. This clonotype was recorded a few times. In TCRdb, the RT-PCR reads were re-called with MiXCR into one record per CDR3 protein. The table shows hundreds of thousands of distinct CDR3 sequences, with about 11% occurring only once. CDR1 SGHRS and CDR2 YFSETQ come from the germline V gene. The CDR3 loop spans 15 amino acids. Trimming removed 3 bases from V and 5 bases from J, with 17 bases in between. This same sample was also part of a study on T cells expressing NK-cell markers. That study adds: Making the TCR beta cDNA relied on 5'RACE template switching with UMIs. From sorted CD3+CD56+NKG2C+, CD3+CD56+NKG2C- and CD3+CD56-NKG2C+ T cells came the TCR beta repertoires. Among the eight sequenced donors, seven tested HCMV-seropositive and one tested seronegative. Dominant NKG2C+ clonotype frequencies of about 1.0-8% of CD8+ T cells were measured in over 5 donors.

The source of this sequence is a man aged 50 to 60 who received an inactivated influenza vaccine. Specimen: PBMCs from blood, collected on the day of vaccination. The genes are TRBV5-1 and TRBJ2-5; D ambiguous. Here the CDR3 reads CASSWKQVSQETQYF. Written as DNA, the CDR3 is TGCGCCAGCAGCTGGAAGCAGGTATCGCAGGAGACCCAGTACTTC. Complete variable domain (other parts from reference TRBV5-1 and TRBJ2-5): KAGVTQTPRYLIKTRGQQVTLSCSPISGHRSVSWYQQTPGQGLQFLFEYFSETQRNKGNFPGRFSGRQFSNSRSEMNVSTLELGDSALYLCASSWKQVSQETQYFGPGTRLLVL.